This TCR beta chain was profiled in a study of blood T cell repertoires in COVID-19. Overall study: Researchers got acute and convalescent COVID-19 samples from the United States, Italy and Spain.

TCRdb's table, derived via immunoSEQ multiplex PCR, lists solely in-frame clones and lacks some. Among 150,000 or so clones, 88% were seen once, and the ten largest hold 5% to 8.5%. Participants spanned ages about 18 to 95 years and resided in roughly 22 US areas. The CDR3 consists of 12 residues. The germline V and J ends were trimmed by 5 bases and 5 bases, with 9 bases remaining between them. Germline V CDR1 and CDR2: SGHTA, FQGTGA. The chain carries TRBV7-3 and TRBJ1-2, with a possible D match to TRBD1 (5 bases). This clonotype was obtained from a woman aged 50 to 65 who had recovered from COVID-19. Sequenced sample: PBMCs or T cells enriched from blood (not recorded which). The CDR3 loop reads CASSPDRYGYTF. Here the CDR3 DNA reads TGTGCCAGCAGCCCCGACAGATATGGCTACACCTTC.